This T cell receptor beta chain was sequenced during a study of CD8 T cells in ankylosing spondylitis. A remark on this clonotype: Its matching antigen is unknown.

Study-level findings and limits: Disease-linked clones were CD8+ and relatively rare in peripheral blood. Previously reported in reactive arthritis synovial fluid and blood were some of the motif variants. Disease-linked clones were reportedly significantly enriched in matched ankylosing spondylitis synovial fluid.

Generation of TCR beta libraries employed quantitative 5'-RACE incorporating molecular barcodes. From the 5' RACE reads, TCRdb called clonotypes with MiXCR, one entry per CDR3 protein. The profile covers 350,000 or so distinct CDR3 sequences, with roughly 12% appearing a single time and roughly 9% taken by the ten largest. Germline V gene lookup returns CDR1 LGHNA and CDR2 YSLEER. CDR3 length: 13 residues. V was cut by 0 bases and J by 11 bases, with 11 bases left in between. The genes are TRBV4-3 and TRBJ1-5; D unresolved. This clonotype was obtained from a female donor with ankylosing spondylitis or in good health (not recorded which). The sample comprised blood, either unsorted or a sorted T cell fraction (not recorded which). CDR3 sequence reads: CASSQDGLGAQHF. CDR3 in DNA: TGCGCCAGCAGCCAAGATGGTCTAGGAGCCCAGCATTTT.